These 24 T cell receptor beta chains were sequenced from one sample in a study of cytomegalovirus exposure and HLA in healthy donors (dated by TCRdb to 2016 to 2017). Receptors were amplified or captured by the immunoSEQ multiplex PCR assay. A mixture of 60 forward primers for TCR Vbeta segments and 13 reverse primers for TCR Jbeta segments was used in the multiplex PCR. Sourced from immuneACCESS, this table was stored by TCRdb with only in-frame sequences that have V and J called. A share of the clones is absent; for the studies checked, an unresolved V gene accounts for under half, and the remainder has no known explanation. Across this sample there are a few hundred thousand clones, with approximately 80% seen only once. In total, the top ten clones hold less than 0.4% of the sample. The sequencing sample was made of PBMCs. The receptors originated from a girl aged 2 to 10 in good health and CMV-seronegative.

This chain connects TRBV19 to TRBJ2-7, with 7 bases identical to TRBD1. J gave up 3 bases and V 3 bases, and 14 bases lay outside the gene matches. There are 17 residues in the CDR3. From germline, CDR1 is LNHDA and CDR2 SQIVND (reference sequence). The CDR3 sequence is CASSIGGYDRVDYEQYF. CDR3 nucleotides: TGTGCCAGTAGTATTGGGGGATACGACAGGGTCGACTACGAGCAGTACTTC.

To note about this clone: The junction does not match germline at one end; this may be a read error. This chain uses TRBV5-1 with TRBJ2-7, with D tentatively TRBD1 (6 bases). Germline assignment: CDR1 SGHRS and CDR2 YFSETQ. The CDR3 totals 17 residues. CDR3 nucleotide sequence: TGCGCCAGCAGCTTATATCCCCCCGACCGGAACAGGGACGAGCGGTACTTC. It translates to CASSLYPPDRNRDERYF. Full variable domain (missing parts from reference TRBV5-1 and TRBJ2-7): KAGVTQTPRYLIKTRGQQVTLSCSPISGHRSVSWYQQTPGQGLQFLFEYFSETQRNKGNFPGRFSGRQFSNSRSEMNVSTLELGDSALYLCASSLYPPDRNRDERYFGPGTRLTVT.

The V and J genes are TRBV19 and TRBJ1-4; 7 nucleotides match TRBD1. V lost 3 bases, J lost 8 bases, and 6 bases stayed unmatched. Germline CDR1 LNHDA, CDR2 SQIVND (reference sequence). The CDR3 sequence is 14 residues long. CDR3 amino acids: CASSIDRVAEKLFF. The CDR3 DNA reads as TGTGCCAGTAGTATCGACAGGGTTGCGGAAAAACTGTTTTTT.

V gene TRBV7-2 combines with J gene TRBJ2-7; TRBD2 aligns across 15 bases. CDR3 length equals 19 residues. J was trimmed by 3 bases and V by 3 bases; bases with no gene match: 12. Germline V gene data show CDR1 as SGHTA and CDR2 as FQGNSA. CDR3 in DNA: TGTGCCAGCAGCTTTGGGACTAGCGGGGGGAACTCGAAGGGCTACGAGCAGTACTTC. Amino acid sequence: CASSFGTSGGNSKGYEQYF.

The chain carries TRBV4-2 and TRBJ1-5; a weak D match, TRBD1 (6 bases). V shed 1 base and J shed 2 bases, with 9 bases lying between them. Germline V gives CDR1 LGHNA, CDR2 YNFKEQ. CDR3 length: 15 residues. This chain's CDR3 is CASSQGTARNQPQHF. CDR3 DNA: TGTGCCAGCAGCCAAGGGACAGCGCGCAATCAGCCCCAGCATTTT.

V gene TRBV6-5 combines with J gene TRBJ1-1; the match to TRBD1 covers 8 bases. The CDR3 has 13 amino acids. The germline V gene encodes CDR1 MNHEY and CDR2 SVGAGI. V lost 6 bases, J lost 3 bases, and 3 bases stayed unmatched. The CDR3 DNA sequence: TGTGCCAGCAGGCCGGACAGGGACACTGAAGCTTTCTTT. Its protein is CASRPDRDTEAFF.

This chain joins TRBV9 and TRBJ1-5; no definite D call. The germline gives CDR1 SGDLS, CDR2 YYNGEE. Trimming took 3 bases from V and 0 from J, leaving 4 bases between them. The CDR3 is made up of 13 amino acids. The CDR3 region is CASSAVSNQPQHF. The CDR3, as DNA: TGTGCCAGCAGCGCCGTTAGCAATCAGCCCCAGCATTTT.

The rearrangement joins TRBV5-6 to TRBJ2-1; maybe TRBD1 (5 bases). V dropped 1 base and J dropped 8 bases, with 7 bases sitting between them. The CDR3 totals 12 residues. The germline gives CDR1 SGHDT, CDR2 YYEEEE. CDR3: CASSLQGYEQFF. CDR3 sequence (DNA): TGTGCCAGCAGCTTGCAGGGCTATGAGCAGTTCTTC.

The rearrangement uses TRBV27 and TRBJ2-6, with D perhaps matching TRBD1 (5 bases). The CDR3 extends over 17 amino acids. V was pared by 3 bases and J by 0 bases, with 12 bases between. Looked up from germline, CDR1 is MNHEY and CDR2 is SMNVEV (reference sequence). CDR3 DNA: TGTGCCAGCAGTTTGTGGGGCTGGGGCTCTGGGGCCAACGTCCTGACTTTC. Its protein is CASSLWGWGSGANVLTF.

The V gene is TRBV4-2, the J gene TRBJ1-2; 7 nucleotides match TRBD1. The CDR3 is 16 residues long. CDR1 is LGHNA and CDR2 is YNFKEQ in the germline V gene. The V gene end was trimmed by 0 bases and the J gene end by 3 bases; junction bases not matched to a gene: 7. The DNA for the CDR3 is TGTGCCAGCAGCCAAGACGGCCCCAGGGGGGACTATGGCTACACCTTC. Translating it yields CASSQDGPRGDYGYTF.

This sequence joins TRBV2 and TRBJ2-7, with 12 bases aligning to TRBD2. The germline V gene has CDR1 SNHLY and CDR2 FYNNEI. This CDR3 contains 21 residues. Germline trimming cut 6 bases from V and 3 bases from J; bases unmatched to any gene: 24. The CDR3, as DNA: TGTGCCAGCAGGAGGGGGGCCAAGATAACTAGCGGGGGGACCATCCTCTACGAGCAGTACTTC. This gives the protein CASRRGAKITSGGTILYEQYF.

The chain has TRBV7-8 and TRBJ1-1; D unclear. Deletions cut 5 bases from V and 0 bases from J, with 16 bases between. This CDR3 comprises 16 residues. CDR1 SGHVS and CDR2 FQNEAQ come from the germline V gene. In nucleotides, the CDR3 is TGTGCCAGCAGCCCGCTGGGCAGGCCCATGAACACTGAAGCTTTCTTT. Encoded protein: CASSPLGRPMNTEAFF.

The chain employs TRBV2 and TRBJ2-7; TRBD2 matches at 7 bases. Germline-derived CDR1 and CDR2 are SNHLY and FYNNEI. The CDR3 loop spans 14 amino acids. The trim removed 4 bases at V and 3 bases at J, leaving 6 bases unmatched. The DNA of the CDR3 is TGTGCCAGCAGTGGGGCGGGAGCGGTCTACGAGCAGTACTTC. Translated, it gives CASSGAGAVYEQYF.

The CDR3 reads CASSLGQGGDTQYF. The CDR3 DNA sequence: TGCGCCAGCAGCTTAGGACAGGGCGGCGATACGCAGTATTTT. The V call is TRBV5-1, the J call TRBJ2-3; the match to TRBD1 covers 8 bases. This CDR3 region has 14 residues. CDR1 is SGHRS and CDR2 is YFSETQ in the germline V gene. V lost 2 bases, J lost 6 bases, and 5 bases stayed unmatched. The full variable domain, completed using reference TRBV5-1 and TRBJ2-3, is KAGVTQTPRYLIKTRGQQVTLSCSPISGHRSVSWYQQTPGQGLQFLFEYFSETQRNKGNFPGRFSGRQFSNSRSEMNVSTLELGDSALYLCASSLGQGGDTQYFGPGTRLTVL.

This clone has just a few counts. The chain uses TRBV7-9 and TRBJ1-2, with TRBD1 matching 9 bases. The CDR3 runs 16 residues. Germline values: CDR1 SEHNR, CDR2 FQNEAQ (reference sequence). Trimming cost V 7 bases and J 0 bases; bases outside gene matches: 9. The CDR3 sequence is CASILTGGKANYGYTF. CDR3 nucleotide sequence: TGTGCCAGCATTTTGACAGGGGGTAAAGCTAACTATGGCTACACCTTC. The complete variable domain, with remaining parts taken from reference TRBV7-9 and TRBJ1-2, reads DTGVSQNPRHKITKRGQNVTFRCDPISEHNRLYWYRQTLGQGPEFLTYFQNEAQLEKSRLLSDRFSAERPKGSFSTLEIQRTEQGDSAMYLCASILTGGKANYGYTFGSGTRLTVV.

The CDR3 sequence: CASSNAGGKRFF. CDR3 sequence (DNA): TGTGCCAGCAGCAACGCGGGCGGGAAGCGGTTCTTC. The chain combines TRBV7-6 with TRBJ2-1; a weak D match, TRBD2 (6 bases). The CDR3 contains 12 residues. Germline assignment: CDR1 SGHVS and CDR2 FNYEAQ. V was clipped by 5 bases and J by 15 bases, with 17 bases between them.

The chain links TRBV7-6 to TRBJ2-3; 14 nucleotides match TRBD2. V shed 5 bases and J 4 bases; nucleotides not matched to a gene: 8. The CDR3 loop spans 17 amino acids. The germline V gene encodes CDR1 SGHVS and CDR2 FNYEAQ. The CDR3 DNA reads TGTGCCAGCAGCCCGTTGGGGACTAGCGGGGGCGCAGATACGCAGTATTTT. It translates to CASSPLGTSGGADTQYF. The full variable domain, in which reference TRBV7-6 and TRBJ2-3 provide the parts outside the CDR3, is GAGVSQSPRYKVTKRGQDVALRCDPISGHVSLYWYRQALGQGPEFLTYFNYEAQQDKSGLPNDRFSAERPEGSISTLTIQRTEQRDSAMYRCASSPLGTSGGADTQYFGPGTRLTVL.

The chain is built from TRBV27 and TRBJ1-5; D call uncertain. Trimming removed 6 bases from V and 6 bases from J, with 18 bases in between. CDR3 length: 15 amino acids. Germline V CDR1 and CDR2: MNHEY, SMNVEV (reference sequence). CDR3 protein: CASRPHLGAGQPQHF. The CDR3 coding sequence is TGTGCCAGCAGACCTCATCTGGGCGCGGGTCAGCCCCAGCATTTT.

The V call is TRBV5-6, the J call TRBJ2-2; D is ambiguous. This CDR3 comprises 16 residues. Germline V CDR1 and CDR2: SGHDT, YYEEEE. The V gene lost 4 bases and the J gene lost 0 bases, with 13 bases spanning the gap. The CDR3 DNA follows: TGTGCCAGCAGCCAGACTCCCACTCCGAACACCGGGGAGCTGTTTTTT. Encoded protein: CASSQTPTPNTGELFF.

The chain has TRBV2 and TRBJ2-5; 10 nucleotides agree with TRBD1. The DNA end lines up better with TRBJ2-7; the J call may be wrong. CDR1 and CDR2 (germline): SNHLY, FYNNEI. The CDR3 consists of 14 residues. CDR3 DNA sequence: TGTGCCAGCGCCCGGGGACAGGGGACTTACGAGCAGTACTTC. This gives the protein CASARGQGTYEQYF.

J is TRBJ1-3 and V is TRBV30, with D perhaps matching TRBD1 (6 bases). From germline, CDR1 is GTSNPN and CDR2 SVGIG (reference sequence). The length of the CDR3 is 17 residues. Between the trimmed V and J ends, which lost 5 bases and 2 bases, there was a span of 22 bases. The CDR3 DNA is TGTGCCTGGTATGGGCAGGGGAGGGTGAGGCCTGGAAACACCATATATTTT. Protein product: CAWYGQGRVRPGNTIYF.

The chain combines TRBV6-1 with TRBJ1-4; D might be TRBD1 (5 bases). The CDR3 runs 17 residues. Trimming took off 2 bases at V and 7 bases at J, with 20 bases between the two ends. Per germline, CDR1 MNHNS and CDR2 SASEGT. The CDR3 spells CASSEKVGGVGGEKLFF. CDR3 DNA: TGTGCCAGCAGTGAAAAAGTTGGAGGGGTTGGAGGTGAAAAACTGTTTTTT.

Note on this clone: This specimen includes other DNA sequences encoding the same CDR3. The V call is TRBV28, the J call TRBJ1-5; 7 bases fit TRBD1. V was clipped by 5 bases and J by 7 bases; unmatched bases: 11. Germline V CDR1 and CDR2: MDHEN, SYDVKM. The CDR3 extends over 15 amino acids. In nucleotides, the CDR3 is TGTGCCAGCAGTACAGGGGCCCAAGGAGGACAGCCCCAGCATTTT. Its translation is CASSTGAQGGQPQHF.

As for this clone: Additional DNA sequences in this sample encode the identical CDR3. The chain combines TRBV29-1 with TRBJ2-3; 11 bases agree with TRBD1. V dropped 3 bases and J dropped 0; count of bases not matched to a gene: 5. The germline CDR1 and CDR2 sequences are SQVTM and ANQGSEA. The CDR3 loop spans 16 amino acids. The CDR3 DNA sequence: TGCAGCGTTGATCCGGACAGGGGGCCTAGCACAGATACGCAGTATTTT. Translating it yields CSVDPDRGPSTDTQYF.